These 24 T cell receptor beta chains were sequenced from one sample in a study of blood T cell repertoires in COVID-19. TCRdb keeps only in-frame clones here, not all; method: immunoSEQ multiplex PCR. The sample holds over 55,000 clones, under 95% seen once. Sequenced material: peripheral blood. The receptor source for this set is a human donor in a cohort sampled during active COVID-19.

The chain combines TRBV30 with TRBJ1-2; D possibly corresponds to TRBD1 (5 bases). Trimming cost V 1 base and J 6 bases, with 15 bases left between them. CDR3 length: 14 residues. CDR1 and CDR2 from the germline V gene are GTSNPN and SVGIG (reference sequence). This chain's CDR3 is CAWSGGGKGHGYTF. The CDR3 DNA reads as TGTGCCTGGAGTGGGGGGGGAAAGGGGCATGGCTACACCTTC. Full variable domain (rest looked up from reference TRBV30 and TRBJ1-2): SQTIHQWPATLVQPVGSPLSLECTVEGTSNPNLYWYRQAAGRGLQLLFYSVGIGQISSEVPQNLSASRPQDRQFILSSKKLLLSDSGFYLCAWSGGGKGHGYTFGSGTRLTVV.

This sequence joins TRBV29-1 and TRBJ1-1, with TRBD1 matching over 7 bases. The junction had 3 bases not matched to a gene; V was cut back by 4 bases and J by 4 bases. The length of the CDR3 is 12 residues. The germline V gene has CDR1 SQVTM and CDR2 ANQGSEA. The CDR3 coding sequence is TGCAGCGTTGGACAGGGCGTCACTGAAGCTTTCTTT. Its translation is CSVGQGVTEAFF.

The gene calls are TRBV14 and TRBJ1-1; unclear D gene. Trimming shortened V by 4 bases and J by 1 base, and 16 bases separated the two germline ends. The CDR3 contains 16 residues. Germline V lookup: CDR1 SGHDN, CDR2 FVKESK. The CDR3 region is CASSPRSGSRNTEAFF. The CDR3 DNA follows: TGTGCCAGCAGCCCGCGAAGCGGTAGTAGGAACACTGAAGCTTTCTTT. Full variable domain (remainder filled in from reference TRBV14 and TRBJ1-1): EAGVTQFPSHSVIEKGQTVTLRCDPISGHDNLYWYRRVMGKEIKFLLHFVKESKQDESGMPNNRFLAERTGGTYSTLKVQPAELEDSGVYFCASSPRSGSRNTEAFFGQGTRLTVV.

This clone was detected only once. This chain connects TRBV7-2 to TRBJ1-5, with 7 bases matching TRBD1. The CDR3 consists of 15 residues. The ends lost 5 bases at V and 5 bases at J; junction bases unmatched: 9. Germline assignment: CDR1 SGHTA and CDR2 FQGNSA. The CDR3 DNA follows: TGTGCCAGCAGCCAACCGGGACAGTGGGATCAGCCCCAGCATTTT. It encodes CASSQPGQWDQPQHF.

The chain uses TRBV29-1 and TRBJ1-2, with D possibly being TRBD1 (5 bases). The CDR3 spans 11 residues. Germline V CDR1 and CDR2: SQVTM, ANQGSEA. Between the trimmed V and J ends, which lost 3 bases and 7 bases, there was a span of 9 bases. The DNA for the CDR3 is TGCAGCGTTGATCAGGGAGGTGGCTACACCTTC. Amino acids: CSVDQGGGYTF.

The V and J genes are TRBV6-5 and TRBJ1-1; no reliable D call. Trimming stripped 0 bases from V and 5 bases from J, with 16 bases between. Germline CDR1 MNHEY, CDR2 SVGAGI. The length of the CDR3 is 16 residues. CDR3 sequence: CASSYSGGRRMTEAFF. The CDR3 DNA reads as TGTGCCAGCAGTTACTCAGGCGGGCGGAGAATGACTGAAGCTTTCTTT.

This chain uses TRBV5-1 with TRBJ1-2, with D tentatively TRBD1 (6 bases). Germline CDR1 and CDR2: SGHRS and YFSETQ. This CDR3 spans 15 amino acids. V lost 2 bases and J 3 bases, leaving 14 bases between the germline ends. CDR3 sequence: CASSFGVGGDYGYTF. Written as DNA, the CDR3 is TGCGCCAGCAGCTTTGGTGTAGGGGGGGACTATGGCTACACCTTC.

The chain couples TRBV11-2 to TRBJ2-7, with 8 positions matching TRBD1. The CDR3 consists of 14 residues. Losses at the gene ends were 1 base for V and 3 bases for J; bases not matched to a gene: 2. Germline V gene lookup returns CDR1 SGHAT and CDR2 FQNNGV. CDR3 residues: CASSLGGQVYEQYF. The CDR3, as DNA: TGTGCCAGCAGCTTAGGGGGACAGGTCTACGAGCAGTACTTC.

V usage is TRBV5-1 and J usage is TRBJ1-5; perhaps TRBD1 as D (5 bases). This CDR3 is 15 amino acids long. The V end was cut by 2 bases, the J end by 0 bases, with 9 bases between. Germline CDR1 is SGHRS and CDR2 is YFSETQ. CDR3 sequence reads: CASSLTGNSNQPQHF. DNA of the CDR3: TGCGCCAGCAGCTTAACAGGAAATAGCAATCAGCCCCAGCATTTT.

CDR3 in amino acids: CASSSGTVTEAFF. Written as DNA, the CDR3 is TGTGCCAGCAGCTCGGGGACAGTCACTGAAGCTTTCTTT. J is TRBJ1-1 and V is TRBV5-4, with 7 bases that match TRBD1. Trimming at V came to 3 bases and at J to 4 bases, leaving 3 bases not matched to a gene. Germline values: CDR1 SGHNT, CDR2 YYREEE (reference sequence). This CDR3 has 13 residues.

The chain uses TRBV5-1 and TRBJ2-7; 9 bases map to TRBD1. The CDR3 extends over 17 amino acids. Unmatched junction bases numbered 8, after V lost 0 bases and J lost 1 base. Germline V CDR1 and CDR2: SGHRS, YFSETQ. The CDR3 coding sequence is TGCGCCAGCAGCTTGGCCCCACCGGGGACAGGGTCCTACGAGCAGTACTTC. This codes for CASSLAPPGTGSYEQYF.

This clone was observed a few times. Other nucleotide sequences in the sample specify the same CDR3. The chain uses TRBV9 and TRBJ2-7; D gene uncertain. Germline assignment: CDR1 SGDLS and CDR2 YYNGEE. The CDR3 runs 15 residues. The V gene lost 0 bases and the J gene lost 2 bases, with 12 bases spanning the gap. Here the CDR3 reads CASSVGHSTPYEQYF. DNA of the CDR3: TGTGCCAGCAGCGTAGGCCACAGTACCCCCTACGAGCAGTACTTC.

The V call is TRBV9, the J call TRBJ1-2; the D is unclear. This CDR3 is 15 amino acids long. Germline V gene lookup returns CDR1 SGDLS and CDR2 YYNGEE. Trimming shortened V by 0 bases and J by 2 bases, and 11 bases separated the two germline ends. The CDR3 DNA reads TGTGCCAGCAGCGTAGGAGGGAAAGGAAACTATGGCTACACCTTC. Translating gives CASSVGGKGNYGYTF.

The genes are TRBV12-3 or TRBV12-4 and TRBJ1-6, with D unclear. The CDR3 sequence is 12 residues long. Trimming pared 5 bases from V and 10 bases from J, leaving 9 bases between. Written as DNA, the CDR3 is TGTGCCAGCAGTATCCCGGGGTCACCCCTCCACTTT. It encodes CASSIPGSPLHF.

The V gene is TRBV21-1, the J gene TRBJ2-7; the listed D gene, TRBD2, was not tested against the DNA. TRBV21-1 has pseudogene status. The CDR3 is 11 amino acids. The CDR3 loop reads CASSSEGEQYF. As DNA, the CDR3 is TGTGCCAGCAGCAGTGAGGGAGAGCAGTACTTC.

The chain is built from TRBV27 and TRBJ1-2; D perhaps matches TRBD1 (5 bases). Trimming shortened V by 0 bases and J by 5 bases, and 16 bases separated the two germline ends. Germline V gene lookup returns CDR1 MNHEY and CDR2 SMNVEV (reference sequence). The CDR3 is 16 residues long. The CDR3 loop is CASSLSGSGGKYGYTF. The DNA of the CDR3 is TGTGCCAGCAGTTTATCGGGTTCTGGGGGGAAATATGGCTACACCTTC.

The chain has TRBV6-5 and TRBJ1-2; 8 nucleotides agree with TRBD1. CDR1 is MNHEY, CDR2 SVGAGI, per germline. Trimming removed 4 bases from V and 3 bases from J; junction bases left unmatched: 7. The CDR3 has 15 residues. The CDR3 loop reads CASSWDRTGDYGYTF. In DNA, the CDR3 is TGTGCCAGCAGTTGGGACAGGACAGGTGACTATGGCTACACCTTC.

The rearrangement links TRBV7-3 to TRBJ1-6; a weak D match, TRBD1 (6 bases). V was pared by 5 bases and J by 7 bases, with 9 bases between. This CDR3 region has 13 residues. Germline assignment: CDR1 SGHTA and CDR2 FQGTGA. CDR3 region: CASSATGNSPLHF. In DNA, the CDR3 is TGTGCCAGCAGCGCCACAGGGAATTCACCCCTCCACTTT. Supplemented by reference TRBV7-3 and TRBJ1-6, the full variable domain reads GAGVSQTPSNKVTEKGKYVELRCDPISGHTALYWYRQSLGQGPEFLIYFQGTGAADDSGLPNDRFFAVRPEGSVSTLKIQRTERGDSAVYLCASSATGNSPLHFGNGTRLTVT.

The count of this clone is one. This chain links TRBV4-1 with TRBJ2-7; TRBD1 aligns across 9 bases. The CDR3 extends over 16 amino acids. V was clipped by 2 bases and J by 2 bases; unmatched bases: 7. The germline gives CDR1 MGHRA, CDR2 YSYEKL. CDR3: CASSQIPGQGPYEQYF. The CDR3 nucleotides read TGCGCCAGCAGCCAAATACCGGGACAGGGCCCCTACGAGCAGTACTTC.

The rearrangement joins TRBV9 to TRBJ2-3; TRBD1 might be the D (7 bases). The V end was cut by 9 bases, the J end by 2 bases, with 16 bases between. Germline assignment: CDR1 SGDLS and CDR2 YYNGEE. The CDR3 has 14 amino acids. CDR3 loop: CATSRRGATDTQYF. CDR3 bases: TGTGCCACCTCCCGCAGGGGGGCCACAGATACGCAGTATTTT.

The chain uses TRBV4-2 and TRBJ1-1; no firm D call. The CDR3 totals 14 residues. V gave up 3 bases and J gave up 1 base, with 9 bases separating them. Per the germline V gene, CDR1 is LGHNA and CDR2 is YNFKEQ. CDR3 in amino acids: CASSHLNKNTEAFF. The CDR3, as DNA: TGTGCCAGCAGCCACCTGAACAAGAACACTGAAGCTTTCTTT.

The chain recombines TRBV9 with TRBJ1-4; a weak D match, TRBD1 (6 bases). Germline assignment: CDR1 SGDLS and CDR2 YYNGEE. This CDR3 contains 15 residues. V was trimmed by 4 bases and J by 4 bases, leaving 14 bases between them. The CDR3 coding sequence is TGTGCCAGCAGCTCACAGGGCCGGAATAATGAAAAACTGTTTTTT. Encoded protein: CASSSQGRNNEKLFF.

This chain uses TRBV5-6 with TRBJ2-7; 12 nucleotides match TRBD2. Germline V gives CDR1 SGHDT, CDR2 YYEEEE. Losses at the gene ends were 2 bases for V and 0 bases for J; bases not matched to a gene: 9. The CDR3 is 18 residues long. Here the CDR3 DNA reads TGTGCCAGCAGCTTCGGAACTAGCGGGGGGCCTTTCTCCTACGAGCAGTACTTC. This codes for CASSFGTSGGPFSYEQYF.

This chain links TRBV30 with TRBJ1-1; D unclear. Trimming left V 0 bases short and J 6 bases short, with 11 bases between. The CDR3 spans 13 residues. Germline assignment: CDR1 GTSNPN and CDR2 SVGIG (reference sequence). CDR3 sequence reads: CAWSVLDGAEAFF. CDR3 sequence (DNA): TGTGCCTGGAGTGTTCTAGATGGAGCTGAAGCTTTCTTT.